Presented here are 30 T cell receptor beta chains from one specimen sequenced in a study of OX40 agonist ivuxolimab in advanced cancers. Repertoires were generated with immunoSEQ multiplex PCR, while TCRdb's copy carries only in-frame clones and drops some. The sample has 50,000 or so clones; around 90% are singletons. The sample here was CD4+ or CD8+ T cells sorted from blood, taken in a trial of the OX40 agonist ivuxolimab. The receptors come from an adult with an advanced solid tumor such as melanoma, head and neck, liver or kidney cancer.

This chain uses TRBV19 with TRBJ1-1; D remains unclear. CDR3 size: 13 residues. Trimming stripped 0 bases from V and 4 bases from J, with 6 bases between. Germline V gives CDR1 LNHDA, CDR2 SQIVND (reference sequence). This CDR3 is CASSIEGFTEAFF. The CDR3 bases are TGTGCCAGTAGTATAGAGGGCTTCACTGAAGCTTTCTTT.

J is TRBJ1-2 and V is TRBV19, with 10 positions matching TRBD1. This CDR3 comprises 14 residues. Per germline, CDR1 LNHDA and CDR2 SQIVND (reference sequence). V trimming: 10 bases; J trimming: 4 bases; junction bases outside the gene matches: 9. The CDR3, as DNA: TGTGCCATTGAGAAGACAGGGGGCCCCTATGGCTACACCTTC. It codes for CAIEKTGGPYGYTF.

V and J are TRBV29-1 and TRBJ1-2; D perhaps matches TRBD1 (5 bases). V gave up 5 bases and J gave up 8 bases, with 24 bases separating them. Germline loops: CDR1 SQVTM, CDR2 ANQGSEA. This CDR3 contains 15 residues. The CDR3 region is CSVNPRVSNLAGYTF. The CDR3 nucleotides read TGCAGCGTTAATCCCAGGGTCTCAAATTTGGCGGGCTACACCTTC.

For the CDR3, the DNA is TGTGCCAGCAGCTTGAGTCCAGACTGGGAGACCCAGTACTTC. Translated: CASSLSPDWETQYF. V is TRBV5-6 and J is TRBJ2-5, with D unresolved. The CDR3 extends over 14 amino acids. CDR1 and CDR2 from the germline V gene are SGHDT and YYEEEE. V lost 1 base and J 5 bases, leaving 12 bases between the germline ends.

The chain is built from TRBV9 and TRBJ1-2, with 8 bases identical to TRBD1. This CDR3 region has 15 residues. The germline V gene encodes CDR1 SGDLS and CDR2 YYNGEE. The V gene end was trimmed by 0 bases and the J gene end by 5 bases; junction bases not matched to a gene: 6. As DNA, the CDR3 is TGTGCCAGCAGCGTAGGAGGGACAGGCACATATGGCTACACCTTC. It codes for CASSVGGTGTYGYTF. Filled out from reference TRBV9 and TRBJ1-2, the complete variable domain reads DSGVTQTPKHLITATGQRVTLRCSPRSGDLSVYWYQQSLDQGLQFLIQYYNGEERAKGNILERFSAQQFPDLHSELNLSSLELGDSALYFCASSVGGTGTYGYTFGSGTRLTVV.

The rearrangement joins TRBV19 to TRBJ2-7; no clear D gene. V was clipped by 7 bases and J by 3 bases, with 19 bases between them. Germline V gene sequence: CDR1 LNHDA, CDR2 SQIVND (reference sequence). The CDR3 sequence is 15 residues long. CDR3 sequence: CASMGFQDGDYEQYF. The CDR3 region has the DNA TGTGCCAGTATGGGATTTCAGGACGGAGACTACGAGCAGTACTTC.

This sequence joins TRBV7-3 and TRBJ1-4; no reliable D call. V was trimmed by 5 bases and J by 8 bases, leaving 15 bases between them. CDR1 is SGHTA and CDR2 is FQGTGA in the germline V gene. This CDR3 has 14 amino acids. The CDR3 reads CASSRYALGEKLFF. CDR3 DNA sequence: TGTGCCAGCAGCCGGTATGCTTTAGGGGAAAAACTGTTTTTT.

CDR3 in amino acids: CASSPSEGADTQYF. CDR3 bases: TGTGCCAGCAGCCCATCCGAGGGGGCAGATACGCAGTATTTT. The V and J genes are TRBV7-9 and TRBJ2-3, with D possibly TRBD1 on 6 matching bases. The CDR3 spans 14 residues. In germline, CDR1 is SEHNR, CDR2 FQNEAQ (reference sequence). V lost 5 bases and J 4 bases, leaving 13 bases between the germline ends.

CDR3 nucleotides: TGTGCCAGCAGCCTCGTTAGGATTCCGAGTAGTGACGGGGAGCTGTTTTTT. Encoded protein: CASSLVRIPSSDGELFF. The chain has TRBV13 and TRBJ2-2; D ambiguous. Trimming took 5 bases from V and 7 from J, leaving 23 bases between them. In germline, CDR1 is PRHDT, CDR2 FYEKMQ (reference sequence). The CDR3 consists of 17 residues. Looking up the rest from reference TRBV13 and TRBJ2-2 gives the full variable domain: AAGVIQSPRHLIKEKRETATLKCYPIPRHDTVYWYQQGPGQDPQFLISFYEKMQSDKGSIPDRFSAQQFSDYHSELNMSSLELGDSALYFCASSLVRIPSSDGELFFGEGSRLTVL.

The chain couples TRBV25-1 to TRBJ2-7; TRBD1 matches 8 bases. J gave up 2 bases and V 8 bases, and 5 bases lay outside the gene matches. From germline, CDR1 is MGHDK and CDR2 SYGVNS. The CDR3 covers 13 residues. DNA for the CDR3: TGTGCCAGCGGACAGGGCTGGCCCTACGAGCAGTACTTC. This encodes CASGQGWPYEQYF.

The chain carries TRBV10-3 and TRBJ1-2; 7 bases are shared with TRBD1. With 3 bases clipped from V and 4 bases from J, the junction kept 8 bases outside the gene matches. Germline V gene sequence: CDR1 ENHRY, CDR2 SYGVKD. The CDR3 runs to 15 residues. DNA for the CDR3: TGTGCCATCAGTGAATCGTCGGACAGGATCTATGGCTACACCTTC. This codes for CAISESSDRIYGYTF.

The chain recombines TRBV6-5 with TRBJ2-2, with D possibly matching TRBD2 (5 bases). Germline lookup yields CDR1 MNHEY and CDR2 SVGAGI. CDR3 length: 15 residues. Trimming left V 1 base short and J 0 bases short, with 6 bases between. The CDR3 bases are TGTGCCAGCAGTTACTACGGGGCGAACACCGGGGAGCTGTTTTTT. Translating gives CASSYYGANTGELFF.

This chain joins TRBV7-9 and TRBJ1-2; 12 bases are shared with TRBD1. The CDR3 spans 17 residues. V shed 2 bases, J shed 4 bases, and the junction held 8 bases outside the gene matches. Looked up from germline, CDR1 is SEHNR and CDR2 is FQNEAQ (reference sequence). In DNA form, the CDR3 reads TGTGCCAGCAGCTTATTGCCCGGGACAGGGGGCATCTATGGCTACACCTTC. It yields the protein CASSLLPGTGGIYGYTF.

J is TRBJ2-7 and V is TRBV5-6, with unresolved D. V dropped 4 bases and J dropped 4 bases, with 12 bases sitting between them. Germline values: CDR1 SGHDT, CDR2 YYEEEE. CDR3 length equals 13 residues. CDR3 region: CASSQDVLYEQYF. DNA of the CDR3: TGTGCCAGCAGCCAAGATGTCCTTTACGAGCAGTACTTC. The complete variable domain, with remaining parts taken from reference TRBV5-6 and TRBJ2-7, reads DAGVTQSPTHLIKTRGQQVTLRCSPKSGHDTVSWYQQALGQGPQFIFQYYEEEERQRGNFPDRFSGHQFPNYSSELNVNALLLGDSALYLCASSQDVLYEQYFGPGTRLTVT.

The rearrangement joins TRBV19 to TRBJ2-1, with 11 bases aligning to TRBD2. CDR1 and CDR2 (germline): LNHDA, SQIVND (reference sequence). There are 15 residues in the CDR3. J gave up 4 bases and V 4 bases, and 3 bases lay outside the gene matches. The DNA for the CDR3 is TGTGCCAGTAGTACCGGGACTAGCGGATACAATGAGCAGTTCTTC. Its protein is CASSTGTSGYNEQFF.

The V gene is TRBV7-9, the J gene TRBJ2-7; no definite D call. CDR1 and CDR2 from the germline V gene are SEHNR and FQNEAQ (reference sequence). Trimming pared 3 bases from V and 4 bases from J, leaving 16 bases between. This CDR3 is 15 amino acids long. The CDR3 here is CASSFKMDPPYEQYF. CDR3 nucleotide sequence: TGTGCCAGCAGCTTTAAGATGGACCCCCCTTACGAGCAGTACTTC.

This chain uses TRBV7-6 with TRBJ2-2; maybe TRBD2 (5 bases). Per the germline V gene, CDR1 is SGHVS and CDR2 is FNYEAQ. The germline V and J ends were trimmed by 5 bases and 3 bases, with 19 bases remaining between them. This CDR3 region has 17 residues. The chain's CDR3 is CASSPGVADFYTGELFF. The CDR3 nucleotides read TGTGCCAGCAGCCCCGGGGTGGCGGACTTTTACACCGGGGAGCTGTTTTTT.

CDR3 protein: CASSMAGVTSTGELFF. The DNA for the CDR3 is TGTGCCAGCAGTATGGCCGGGGTGACTAGTACCGGGGAGCTGTTTTTT. The chain joins TRBV27 to TRBJ2-2; D is perhaps TRBD2 (6 bases). The germline V gene encodes CDR1 MNHEY and CDR2 SMNVEV (reference sequence). This CDR3 has 16 amino acids. V lost 5 bases and J lost 5, with 18 bases in between.

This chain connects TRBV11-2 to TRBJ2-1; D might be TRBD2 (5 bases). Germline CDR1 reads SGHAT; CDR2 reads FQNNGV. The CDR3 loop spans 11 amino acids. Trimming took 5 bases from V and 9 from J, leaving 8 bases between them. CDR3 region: CASSPGIEQFF. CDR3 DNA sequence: TGTGCCAGCAGCCCGGGGATTGAGCAGTTCTTC.

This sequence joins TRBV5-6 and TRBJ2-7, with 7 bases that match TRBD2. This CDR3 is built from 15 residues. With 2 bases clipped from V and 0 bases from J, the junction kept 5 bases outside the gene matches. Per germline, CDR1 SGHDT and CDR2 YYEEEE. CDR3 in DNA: TGTGCCAGCAGCTTCGTGGGAGGGACCTCCTACGAGCAGTACTTC. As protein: CASSFVGGTSYEQYF. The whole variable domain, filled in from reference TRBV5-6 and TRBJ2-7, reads DAGVTQSPTHLIKTRGQQVTLRCSPKSGHDTVSWYQQALGQGPQFIFQYYEEEERQRGNFPDRFSGHQFPNYSSELNVNALLLGDSALYLCASSFVGGTSYEQYFGPGTRLTVT.

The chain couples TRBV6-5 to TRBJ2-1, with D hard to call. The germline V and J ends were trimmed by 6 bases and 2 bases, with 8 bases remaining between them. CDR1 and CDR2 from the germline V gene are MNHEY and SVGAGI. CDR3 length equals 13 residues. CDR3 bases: TGTGCCAGCAGAACCGGGCCCTACAATGAGCAGTTCTTC. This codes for CASRTGPYNEQFF.

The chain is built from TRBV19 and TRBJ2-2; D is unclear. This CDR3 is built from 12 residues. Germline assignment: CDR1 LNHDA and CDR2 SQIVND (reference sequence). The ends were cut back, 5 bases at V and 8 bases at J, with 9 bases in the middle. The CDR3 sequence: CASSSLPGELFF. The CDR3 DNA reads TGTGCCAGTAGTTCCCTCCCTGGGGAGCTGTTTTTT.

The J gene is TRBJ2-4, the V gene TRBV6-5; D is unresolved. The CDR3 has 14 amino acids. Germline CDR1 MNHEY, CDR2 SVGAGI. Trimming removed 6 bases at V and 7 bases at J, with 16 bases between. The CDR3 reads CASSRSEIRNIQYF. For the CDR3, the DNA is TGTGCCAGCAGCCGATCAGAAATACGTAACATTCAGTACTTC.

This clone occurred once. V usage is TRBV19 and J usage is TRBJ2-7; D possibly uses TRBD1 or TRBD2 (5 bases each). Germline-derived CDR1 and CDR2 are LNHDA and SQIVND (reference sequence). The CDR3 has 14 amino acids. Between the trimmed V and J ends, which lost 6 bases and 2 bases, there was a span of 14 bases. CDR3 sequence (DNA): TGTGCCAGTAGCCCGTTTGGGGGAGCCTACGAGCAGTACTTC. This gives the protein CASSPFGGAYEQYF.

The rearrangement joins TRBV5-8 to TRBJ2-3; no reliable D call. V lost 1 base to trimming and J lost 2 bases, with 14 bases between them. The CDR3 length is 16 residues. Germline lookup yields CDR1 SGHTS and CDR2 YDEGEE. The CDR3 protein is CASSLHENLNTDTQYF. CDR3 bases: TGTGCCAGCAGCTTGCATGAGAACTTGAACACAGATACGCAGTATTTT.

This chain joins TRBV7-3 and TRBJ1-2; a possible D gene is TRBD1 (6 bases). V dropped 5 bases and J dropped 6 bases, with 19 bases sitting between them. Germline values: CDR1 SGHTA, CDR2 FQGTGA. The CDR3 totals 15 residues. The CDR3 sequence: CASSPTGVAGDGYTF. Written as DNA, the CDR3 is TGTGCCAGCAGCCCCACCGGTGTGGCAGGGGATGGCTACACCTTC.

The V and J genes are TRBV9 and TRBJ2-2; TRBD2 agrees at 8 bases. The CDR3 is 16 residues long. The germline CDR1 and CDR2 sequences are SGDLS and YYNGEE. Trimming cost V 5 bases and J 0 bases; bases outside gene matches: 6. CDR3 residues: CASSAGLAANTGELFF. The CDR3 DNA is TGTGCCAGCAGTGCAGGACTAGCAGCGAACACCGGGGAGCTGTTTTTT.

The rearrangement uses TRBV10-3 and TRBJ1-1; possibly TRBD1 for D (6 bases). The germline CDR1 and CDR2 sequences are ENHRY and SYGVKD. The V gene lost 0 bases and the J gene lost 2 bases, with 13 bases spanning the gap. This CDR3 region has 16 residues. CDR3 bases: TGTGCCATCAGTGAGTCCTGGGGGCGGTCAAACACTGAAGCTTTCTTT. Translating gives CAISESWGRSNTEAFF.

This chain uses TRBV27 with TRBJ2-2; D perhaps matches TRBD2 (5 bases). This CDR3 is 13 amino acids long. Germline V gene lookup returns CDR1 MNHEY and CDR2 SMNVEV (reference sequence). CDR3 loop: CAATGSNTGELFF. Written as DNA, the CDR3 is TGTGCGGCGACGGGATCGAACACCGGGGAGCTGTTTTTT.

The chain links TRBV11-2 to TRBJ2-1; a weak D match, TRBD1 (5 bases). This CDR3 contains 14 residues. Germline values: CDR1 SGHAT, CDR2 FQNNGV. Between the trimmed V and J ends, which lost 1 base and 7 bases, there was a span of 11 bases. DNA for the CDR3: TGTGCCAGCAGCTTAGTAGGGGATGGTAATGAGCAGTTCTTC. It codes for CASSLVGDGNEQFF. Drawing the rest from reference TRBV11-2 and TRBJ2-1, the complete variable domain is EAGVAQSPRYKIIEKRQSVAFWCNPISGHATLYWYQQILGQGPKLLIQFQNNGVVDDSQLPKDRFSAERLKGVDSTLKIQPAKLEDSAVYLCASSLVGDGNEQFFGPGTRLTVL.